This TCR beta chain was retrieved from a study of tumor-infiltrating lymphocytes in primary liver carcinoma. Background on the study: Primary liver carcinoma in the patients was surgically resected. The number of productive TCRbeta reads per sample ranged from roughly 3.5 to 8 million and was similar across tissue types.

Making TCR beta cDNA involved approximately 510 ng total RNA and a constant-region primer. Three nested multiplex PCR rounds, a slightly modified ARM-PCR, produced the libraries for TCR beta. Forward primers for TRBV1-TRBV30 and a C-beta reverse primer served the first two PCR rounds, at around 11 cycles each. TCRdb fed the multiplex PCR reads into MiXCR, producing one record per CDR3 protein. Found here are fewer than 350,000 distinct CDR3 sequences, 65% of them singletons; the top ten hold roughly 8.9%. Trimming took off 5 bases at V and 0 bases at J, with 8 bases between the two ends. This CDR3 contains 15 residues. Per germline, CDR1 MDHEN and CDR2 SYDVKM. The source of the blood RNA was unsorted whole blood, and germline DNA was extracted as well.

This TCR derives from a man aged 35 to 55 with primary liver carcinoma and hepatitis B virus infection. Sequenced material: peripheral blood. The chain uses TRBV28 and TRBJ2-6; D is unresolved. Here the CDR3 DNA reads TGTGCCAGCAGTCCACCGAACTCTGGGGCCAACGTCCTGACTTTC. It translates to CASSPPNSGANVLTF. Full variable domain (rest looked up from reference TRBV28 and TRBJ2-6): DVKVTQSSRYLVKRTGEKVFLECVQDMDHENMFWYRQDPGLGLRLIYFSYDVKMKEKGDIPEGYSVSREKKERFSLILESASTNQTSMYLCASSPPNSGANVLTFGAGSRLTVL.